This T cell receptor beta chain was sequenced for a study of STAT3 mutations in large granular lymphocyte leukemia (dated by TCRdb to 2018 to 2020). The study in broad terms: In roughly half of the longitudinally sequenced T-LGLL patients, canonical activating STAT3 mutations were detected. More than half of T-LGLL patients received one or more immunosuppressive therapy regimens, with hematologic response in over 35% of those treated. Serial deep sequencing of TCRbeta CDR3 and STAT3 was performed in patients with T-cell large granular lymphocyte leukemia to reconstruct clonal hierarchy and dynamics. From an initial cohort of 200 to 250 LGL patients, roughly 20 representative T-LGLL cases were chosen for longitudinal sequencing of TCRbeta and STAT3. A couple of patients with natural killer LGL leukemia were also sequenced longitudinally as controls within the study. Each patient was sequenced at an average of approximately 4 time points, ranging from 2 to 8 samplings. Study-wide conclusions, independent of this receptor: At least one immunodominant TCRbeta clonotype was identified in every T-LGLL patient, and multiple immunodominant subclonotypes were identified in about half of the T-LGLL patients. Because codominant clonotypes persisted in some patients, a small but highly pathogenic clone may have been missed. The burden of the dominant TCR clone was higher than the STAT3 mutant burden in several patients, which suggests that the STAT3 mutation arose secondarily inside a clone that had already expanded. Because no samples were available when a clone first appeared, clonal expansion had to be inferred from samplings taken at other points. TCR clonotype switching after therapy was observed in about 35% of the 18 patients, and all newly emerging clones were found to be STAT3 wild type. The linking of therapy response to changes in TCR clonal burden was complicated by variable intervals between samplings and differing treatment regimens.

The same DNA, extracted from blood mononuclear cells, served for both TCR sequencing and STAT3 sequencing. Worth noting for this clone: The antigen this receptor binds is unknown. Base qualities are not recorded, but no much larger clone differs from it by a single base.

V gives up 4 bases and J gives up 3 bases, and the segment between their germline ends measures 11 bases. Reading from cysteine to phenylalanine, the CDR3 counts 13 amino acids. The sequence is cut down to CDR3 DNA, 39 bases in frame from base 1. Taken from the germline V gene, the CDR1 and CDR2 loops are SGHDT and YYEEEE. TCRbeta libraries were sequenced on an Illumina MiSeq, and an average of around 41,000 productive templates per sample was obtained. TCRbeta CDR3 libraries were generated with the immunoSEQ assay using multiplex PCR amplification. As for how the authors treated the data: Repertoire diversity was computed as previously defined, with values near 0 indicating extremely monoclonal samples. The table comes from immuneACCESS by way of TCRdb, which keeps in-frame sequences with V and J called. Part of the clones is missing from these tables; in studies checked, under half for an unresolved V gene and the rest for unknown reasons. That table supplies the V and J calls and clone size; D and trimming were determined from the DNA. The sample table holds about 2,600 clones, of which 25% to 40% were seen once. 55% to 75% of the sample goes to the ten largest clones.

This sequence uses TRBV5-6 and TRBJ2-7; a weak D assignment points to TRBD2 (5 bases agree). Sequencing used PBMCs. The TCR originated in a human donor with T large granular lymphocyte leukemia. Some clones in this sample may be carry-over from other donors' samples. The nucleotide sequence reads as follows: TGTGCCAGCAGCCCAACCGACTACTACGAGCAGTACTTC. This yields the protein CASSPTDYYEQYF. The CDR3 plus the reference TRBV5-6 and TRBJ2-7 genes for the other parts give the full variable domain: DAGVTQSPTHLIKTRGQQVTLRCSPKSGHDTVSWYQQALGQGPQFIFQYYEEEERQRGNFPDRFSGHQFPNYSSELNVNALLLGDSALYLCASSPTDYYEQYFGPGTRLTVT.